This T cell receptor beta chain was found in a study of tumor-infiltrating lymphocytes in primary liver carcinoma. The wider study: The patients presented with primary liver carcinoma, which was managed through surgical resection.

Findings of the study overall: Whereas tumor region pairs overlapped more, tumor-adjacent and tumor-blood pairs overlapped less.

On this clonotype itself: No antigen is known for it. It may be a read error: a sequence one base away is much more abundant.

Unsorted whole blood supplied the blood RNA, and germline DNA was isolated too. What was collected before surgery was 3.5 to 4.5 milliliters of peripheral blood. Reverse transcription of roughly 0.45 ug total RNA with a constant-region primer produced TCR beta cDNA. Modified slightly, ARM-PCR produced TCR beta libraries over three nested multiplex PCR rounds. For around 11 cycles apiece, the opening two PCR rounds ran with TRBV1-TRBV30 forward primers and a C-beta reverse primer. TCRdb called the multiplex PCR reads again in MiXCR, with one record for every CDR3 protein. The data show 180,000 or so distinct CDR3 sequences, roughly three fifths seen once. The germline CDR1 and CDR2 sequences are SGHAT and FQNNGV. The CDR3 totals 20 residues.

Specimen: peripheral blood. This chain joins TRBV11-2 and TRBJ2-3; D ambiguous. The last part of the DNA fits TRBJ1-5 better; the J call may be wrong. The origin of this receptor is a middle-aged man with primary liver carcinoma and hepatitis B virus infection. The CDR3 protein is CASSLDPFARGRLFTDTQHF. CDR3 coding DNA: TGTGCCAGCAGCTTAGACCCGTTTGCCCGCGGGAGGTTATTTACAGATACGCAGCATTTT.